The rows below give T cell receptor beta chains drawn from one sample of a study of shared clonotypes between healthy human individuals. Repertoires were generated with immunoSEQ multiplex PCR, while TCRdb's copy carries only in-frame clones and drops some. The repertoire holds fewer than 600,000 clones, roughly 79% seen once, with 12% in the top ten. The sample comprised PBMCs. These receptors were obtained from a woman aged 40 to 50 in good health. Some clones in this sample may be carry-over from other donors' samples. CDR3s include the opening cysteine and the closing phenylalanine or tryptophan. The order of the fields is V gene, clone size, D gene, J gene, CDR3 protein, CDR3 DNA. A D gene is named only where the DNA matches it firmly. Size values are once, few and many counts, or a class for expanded clones, and some rows have none.

TRBV6-5	.	TRBD2	TRBJ2-5	CASSYGTAGGETQYF	TGTGCCAGCAGTTACGGGACGGCGGGGGGGGAGACCCAGTACTTC
TRBV27	.	.	TRBJ2-1	CASSLMTGPNEQFF	TGTGCCAGCAGTTTAATGACCGGCCCCAATGAGCAGTTCTTC
TRBV6-1	.	.	TRBJ2-7	CASRDRFYSYEQYF	TGTGCCAGCAGAGACAGGTTCTACTCCTACGAGCAGTACTTC
TRBV27	few	TRBD1	TRBJ2-7	CASTLTGTGQLREQYF	TGTGCCAGCACACTTACCGGGACAGGGCAATTAAGAGAGCAGTACTTC
TRBV1	.	.	TRBJ2-3	CTSSQAYHRDRVSDTQYF	TGCACCAGCAGCCAAGCCTACCACCGGGACAGGGTTTCAGATACGCAGTATTTT
TRBV18	.	.	TRBJ1-5	CASSPGGMPNQPQHF	TGTGCCAGCTCACCAGGGGGGATGCCCAATCAGCCCCAGCATTTT
TRBV18	.	.	TRBJ2-6	CASSEAGAGGANVLTF	TGTGCCAGCTCTGAGGCAGGGGCTGGTGGGGCCAACGTCCTGACTTTC
TRBV28	once	.	TRBJ2-7	CASSSPRPYEQYF	TGTGCCAGCAGTTCCCCCCGGCCCTACGAGCAGTACTTC
TRBV11-2	once	TRBD1	TRBJ2-1	CASSLDPTGTVYNEQFF	TGTGCCAGCAGCTTAGATCCCACCGGGACAGTCTACAATGAGCAGTTCTTC
TRBV28	.	TRBD1	TRBJ1-1	CASRKDRGHGTEAFF	TGTGCCAGCAGAAAGGACAGGGGGCATGGCACTGAAGCTTTCTTT
TRBV5-1	.	TRBD2	TRBJ2-7	CASSLEVERDYYEQYF	TGCGCCAGCAGCTTGGAGGTTGAGCGGGACTACTACGAGCAGTACTTC
TRBV7-7	.	.	TRBJ2-5	CASSLEEGTETQYF	TGTGCTAGCAGCTTAGAGGAGGGGACAGAGACCCAGTACTTC
TRBV27	.	TRBD1	TRBJ1-2	CASTPLTGRRWSYGYTF	TGTGCCAGCACCCCGTTGACAGGGCGCCGCTGGAGCTATGGCTACACCTTC
TRBV9	.	.	TRBJ2-1	CASSADLASLNNEQFF	TGTGCCAGCAGCGCCGACTTGGCTAGCCTCAACAATGAGCAGTTCTTC
TRBV7-6	.	.	TRBJ1-2	CASSPNRASPHTF	TGTGCCAGCAGCCCCAACCGGGCCAGCCCTCACACCTTC
TRBV28	.	.	TRBJ1-5	CASSFGPHSNQPQHF	TGTGCCAGCAGTTTCGGGCCCCATAGCAATCAGCCCCAGCATTTT
TRBV30	few	TRBD2	TRBJ2-7	CAWSRLAGAQYF	TGTGCCTGGAGCCGCCTAGCGGGAGCGCAGTACTTC
TRBV11-3	.	.	TRBJ2-5	CASSLDSLRAAAGEQYF	TGTGCCAGCAGCTTAGATTCGTTAAGGGCGGCCGCCGGGGAGCAGTACTTC
TRBV4-3	.	TRBD2	TRBJ2-2	CASSHGLAGGGTGELFF	TGCGCCAGCAGCCATGGACTAGCGGGAGGTGGAACCGGGGAGCTGTTTTTT
TRBV13	.	.	TRBJ2-7	CASSHTRGNTYEQYF	TGTGCCAGCAGTCATACCCGGGGAAACACCTACGAGCAGTACTTC
TRBV6-1	.	TRBD1	TRBJ2-7	CASSELVTGFDEQYF	TGTGCCAGCAGTGAATTGGTGACAGGGTTTGACGAGCAGTACTTC
TRBV6-4	.	.	TRBJ2-6	CASSDPGTGANVLTF	TGTGCCAGCAGTGACCCAGGGACTGGGGCCAACGTCCTGACTTTC
TRBV2	.	.	TRBJ2-7	CASSDRQPYEQYF	TGTGCCAGCAGTGATAGGCAACCTTACGAGCAGTACTTC
TRBV11-2	.	.	TRBJ2-7	CASSWGGYEQYF	TGTGCCAGCAGCTGGGGCGGGTACGAGCAGTACTTC
TRBV18	.	.	TRBJ2-1	CASSRDGGEQFF	TGTGCCAGCTCCCGGGACGGAGGGGAGCAGTTCTTC
TRBV2	.	.	TRBJ2-7	CASKTGTETYEQYF	TGTGCCAGCAAAACCGGGACGGAAACCTACGAGCAGTACTTC
TRBV4-3	once	.	TRBJ2-1	CASSQDGVGTVPYNEQFF	TGCGCCAGCAGCCAAGATGGGGTGGGGACGGTCCCTTACAATGAGCAGTTCTTC
TRBV18	.	.	TRBJ2-7	CASSHRGSYEQYF	TGTGCCAGCTCACATAGGGGTTCCTACGAGCAGTACTTC
TRBV11-3	.	.	TRBJ2-1	CASSLLGVYNEQFF	TGTGCCAGCAGCTTATTGGGGGTATACAATGAGCAGTTCTTC
TRBV7-9	.	.	TRBJ2-7	CASSPSYEQYF	TGTGCCAGCAGCCCCTCGTACGAGCAGTACTTC
TRBV5-8	.	.	TRBJ2-1	CASSRVGSYNEQFF	TGTGCCAGCAGCCGGGTCGGGAGCTACAATGAGCAGTTCTTC
TRBV6-5	.	.	TRBJ1-6	CASRKGPRNSPLHF	TGTGCCAGCAGGAAGGGGCCTCGGAATTCACCCCTCCACTTT
TRBV28	few	.	TRBJ2-6	CASSFGLSGANVLTF	TGTGCCAGCAGTTTTGGTCTCTCTGGGGCCAACGTCCTGACTTTC
TRBV18	.	TRBD2	TRBJ2-3	CASSPGLGMDTQYF	TGTGCCAGCTCACCGGGACTAGGAATGGATACGCAGTATTTT
TRBV2	.	.	TRBJ1-5	CASSNMAPGNQPQHF	TGTGCCAGCAGTAACATGGCCCCCGGCAATCAGCCCCAGCATTTT
TRBV7-9	.	TRBD2	TRBJ2-7	CASSFGTTASYEQYF	TGTGCCAGCAGCTTTGGGACTACCGCCTCCTACGAGCAGTACTTC
TRBV7-6	.	TRBD2	TRBJ2-1	CASSLAGTSGYNEQFF	TGTGCCAGCAGCTTAGCTGGGACTAGCGGGTACAATGAGCAGTTCTTC
TRBV30	.	TRBD1	TRBJ2-4	CAWTRQGATKNIQYF	TGTGCCTGGACAAGACAGGGGGCGACCAAAAACATTCAGTACTTC
TRBV9	.	.	TRBJ1-5	CASSAQGSNQPQHF	TGTGCCAGCAGTGCACAGGGTTCTAATCAGCCCCAGCATTTT
TRBV11-2	.	TRBD2	TRBJ2-7	CASSRGTSETYEQYF	TGTGCCAGCAGCCGGGGGACTAGCGAAACCTACGAGCAGTACTTC
TRBV30	.	.	TRBJ1-4	CAWSPVFGEEKLFF	TGTGCCTGGAGCCCCGTGTTTGGGGAGGAAAAACTGTTTTTT
TRBV9	.	TRBD2	TRBJ2-1	CASSRRTSGSENEQFF	TGTGCCAGCAGCCGTCGGACTAGCGGGAGTGAAAATGAGCAGTTCTTC
TRBV7-1	many	.	TRBJ2-1	CASSLVPEAYNEQFF	TGTGCCAGCAGCTTAGTTCCAGAGGCCTACAATGAGCAGTTCTTC
TRBV28	many	.	TRBJ2-1	CASSRPGGVNEQFF	TGTGCCAGCAGCCGCCCCGGAGGGGTGAATGAGCAGTTCTTC
TRBV5-1	.	.	TRBJ2-2	CASTLRGTGELFF	TGCGCCAGCACACTACGGGGCACCGGGGAGCTGTTTTTT
TRBV5-5	.	TRBD1	TRBJ1-2	CASRTRATGGGYTF	TGTGCCAGCAGGACCCGGGCTACAGGGGGAGGCTACACCTTC
TRBV7-9	.	TRBD2	TRBJ2-1	CASSLALGLAGSNEQFF	TGTGCCAGCAGCTTAGCGTTAGGTCTAGCGGGGTCCAATGAGCAGTTCTTC
TRBV5-5	.	TRBD1	TRBJ1-1	CASSFGRDSEAFF	TGTGCCAGCAGCTTTGGAAGGGACAGCGAAGCTTTCTTT
TRBV28	.	TRBD2	TRBJ2-1	CASSTRFPAGDYNEQFF	TGTGCCAGCAGTACCAGATTCCCTGCGGGAGACTACAATGAGCAGTTCTTC
TRBV7-9	.	.	TRBJ2-7	CASSLAPGAHEQYF	TGTGCCAGCAGCTTAGCGCCCGGGGCCCACGAGCAGTACTTC
TRBV28	once	.	TRBJ1-1	CASSLLRGAGEAFF	TGTGCCAGCAGTTTGTTAAGGGGGGCTGGTGAAGCTTTCTTT